A single sample gave rise to the 18 T cell receptor beta chains below, sequenced in a study of shared clonotypes between healthy human individuals. The naive CD8 subset, CD45RO-negative cells positively selected for CCR7, excluded terminally differentiated effector memory CD45RA+ cells. Libraries were prepared by immunoSEQ multiplex PCR; TCRdb keeps only in-frame clonotypes and omits some of them. This sample yields about 750,000 clones, of which about 91% are seen a single time; around 24% belongs to the top ten. Source material: naive CD8+ T cells sorted from blood. The receptors derive from a man aged 25-40 years in good health.

V usage is TRBV7-6 and J usage is TRBJ2-3; the D is unclear. The germline V gene has CDR1 SGHVS and CDR2 FNYEAQ. V lost 1 base to trimming and J lost 1 base, with 12 bases between them. The CDR3 totals 16 residues. CDR3 sequence (DNA): TGTGCCAGCAGCTTAGTTGTTGGGGATGGCACAGATACGCAGTATTTT. This translates into CASSLVVGDGTDTQYF.

This clone was seen once. V gene TRBV7-9 combines with J gene TRBJ2-7; tentative D call: TRBD1 (6 bases). From germline, CDR1 is SEHNR and CDR2 FQNEAQ (reference sequence). V lost 5 bases and J 1 base, leaving 15 bases between the germline ends. CDR3 length: 15 amino acids. The chain's CDR3 is CASSGHRERSYEQYF. In DNA form, the CDR3 reads TGTGCCAGCAGCGGACACAGGGAAAGGTCCTACGAGCAGTACTTC.

This rearrangement joins TRBV7-2 to TRBJ2-3; no firm D call. The CDR3 has 15 residues. Germline CDR1 SGHTA, CDR2 FQGNSA. Trimming cost V 1 base and J 3 bases, with 11 bases left between them. DNA for the CDR3: TGTGCCAGCAGCTTAGGGTTGAGAGATACAGATACGCAGTATTTT. Amino acids: CASSLGLRDTDTQYF. Combining the CDR3 with reference TRBV7-2 and TRBJ2-3 gives the whole variable domain GAGVSQSPSNKVTEKGKDVELRCDPISGHTALYWYRQSLGQGLEFLIYFQGNSAPDKSGLPSDRFSAERTGGSVSTLTIQRTQQEDSAVYLCASSLGLRDTDTQYFGPGTRLTVL.

This chain joins TRBV5-4 and TRBJ2-1; 8 positions agree with TRBD1. With 3 bases clipped from V and 6 bases from J, the junction kept 11 bases outside the gene matches. The germline V gene encodes CDR1 SGHNT and CDR2 YYREEE (reference sequence). CDR3 length: 16 residues. CDR3 DNA sequence: TGTGCCAGCAGCTCCTCACCCGGACAGGGATCCAATGAGCAGTTCTTC. Its translation: CASSSSPGQGSNEQFF.

The V and J genes are TRBV11-2 and TRBJ2-2, with D uncertain. The CDR3 is made up of 12 amino acids. The V and J ends lost 7 bases and 2 bases respectively, with 5 bases between them. The germline V gene encodes CDR1 SGHAT and CDR2 FQNNGV. As DNA, the CDR3 is TGTGCCAGCACCCTCAACACCGGGGAGCTGTTTTTT. It is translated as CASTLNTGELFF.

The chain uses TRBV4-1 and TRBJ2-1; 8 nucleotides line up with TRBD2. V shed 2 bases, J shed 6 bases, and the junction held 6 bases outside the gene matches. CDR1 MGHRA and CDR2 YSYEKL come from the germline V gene. This CDR3 has 15 amino acids. The CDR3 here is CASSQLPGTSNEQFF. CDR3 in DNA: TGCGCCAGCAGCCAATTACCCGGGACTAGCAATGAGCAGTTCTTC.

The chain couples TRBV6-5 to TRBJ1-4; weak D call: TRBD1 (6 bases). Trimming cost V 7 bases and J 8 bases, with 14 bases left between them. This CDR3 has 13 residues. Germline V gene lookup returns CDR1 MNHEY and CDR2 SVGAGI. The CDR3 region has the DNA TGTGCCAGCAAGGCGGGGGCGGAGGAAAAACTGTTTTTT. It specifies CASKAGAEEKLFF.

The chain is built from TRBV5-1 and TRBJ2-7; TRBD1 is a possible D gene (6 bases). Germline CDR1 and CDR2: SGHRS and YFSETQ. The V end lost 2 bases, the J end lost 0 bases, and 12 bases lay between the germline ends. The CDR3 has 15 amino acids. CDR3 DNA: TGCGCCAGCAGCTTCGAACAGGGTACCTCCTACGAGCAGTACTTC. Encoded protein: CASSFEQGTSYEQYF.

This chain joins TRBV5-4 and TRBJ1-2; D might be TRBD1 (5 bases). From germline, CDR1 is SGHNT and CDR2 YYREEE (reference sequence). CDR3 size: 15 residues. The V gene lost 4 bases and the J gene lost 4 bases, with 17 bases spanning the gap. The CDR3 spells CASSPTGDGGYGYTF. Written as DNA, the CDR3 is TGTGCCAGCAGCCCGACTGGGGACGGAGGCTATGGCTACACCTTC.

J is TRBJ2-1 and V is TRBV11-2; tentatively, D is TRBD2 (5 bases). The CDR3 is 15 residues long. Trimming took 6 bases from V and 4 from J, leaving 16 bases between them. Germline V lookup: CDR1 SGHAT, CDR2 FQNNGV. Here the CDR3 reads CASSPEGRRYNEQFF. The CDR3 DNA is TGTGCCAGCAGTCCCGAGGGAAGGCGGTACAATGAGCAGTTCTTC.

The V call is TRBV5-6, the J call TRBJ2-7, with D tentatively TRBD2 (5 bases). The CDR3 spans 14 residues. V lost 0 bases to trimming and J lost 3 bases, with 10 bases between them. Germline CDR1 SGHDT, CDR2 YYEEEE. CDR3 in DNA: TGTGCCAGCAGCTTGGCGGGATCCCTCTACGAGCAGTACTTC. Its translation: CASSLAGSLYEQYF.

This clone was detected once. The V and J genes are TRBV6-1 and TRBJ2-5, with D maybe TRBD2 (5 bases). The CDR3 contains 16 residues. V lost 0 bases to trimming and J lost 7 bases, with 18 bases between them. Germline V gene sequence: CDR1 MNHNS, CDR2 SASEGT. The CDR3 is CASSEARAGGLRTQYF. CDR3 in DNA: TGTGCCAGCAGTGAAGCTAGGGCAGGAGGATTGAGGACCCAGTACTTC.

The chain is built from TRBV5-4 and TRBJ2-7; D is unresolved. CDR1 SGHNT and CDR2 YYREEE come from the germline V gene (reference sequence). Trimming stripped 3 bases from V and 2 bases from J, with 21 bases between. The CDR3 contains 17 residues. In DNA, the CDR3 is TGTGCCAGCAGCTCCCCAGGTATTGGCGGAAATCCCTACGAGCAGTACTTC. It encodes CASSSPGIGGNPYEQYF.

The chain combines TRBV5-5 with TRBJ2-7; 8 positions match TRBD1. Looked up from germline, CDR1 is SGHKS and CDR2 is YYEKEE (reference sequence). The junction had 8 bases not matched to a gene; V was cut back by 0 bases and J by 3 bases. CDR3 length: 16 amino acids. The CDR3 spells CASSLAFRGQGYEQYF. The CDR3 DNA reads TGTGCCAGCAGCTTGGCTTTTCGCGGACAGGGCTACGAGCAGTACTTC. Drawing the rest from reference TRBV5-5 and TRBJ2-7, the complete variable domain is DAGVTQSPTHLIKTRGQQVTLRCSPISGHKSVSWYQQVLGQGPQFIFQYYEKEERGRGNFPDRFSARQFPNYSSELNVNALLLGDSALYLCASSLAFRGQGYEQYFGPGTRLTVT.

The sample holds a few counts of this clone. J is TRBJ2-1 and V is TRBV16; D call uncertain. The V end was cut by 4 bases, the J end by 7 bases, with 8 bases between. The germline gives CDR1 KGHSY, CDR2 FQNENV. The length of the CDR3 is 12 residues. CDR3 bases: TGTGCCAGCAGCCCCACTCCAAATGAGCAGTTCTTC. The encoded protein is CASSPTPNEQFF.

The chain couples TRBV5-1 to TRBJ1-5; TRBD1 aligns across 7 bases. The CDR3 has 16 amino acids. V trimming: 0 bases; J trimming: 4 bases; junction bases outside the gene matches: 7. Germline CDR1 SGHRS, CDR2 YFSETQ. The CDR3 is CASSLDTGVANQPQHF. The CDR3 bases are TGCGCCAGCAGCTTGGATACAGGGGTAGCAAATCAGCCCCAGCATTTT.

V is TRBV5-3 and J is TRBJ2-7; 7 nucleotides line up with TRBD2. TRBV5-3 is treated as an ORF (open reading frame) with a function not yet certain. V gave up 6 bases and J gave up 1 base; unmatched junction bases: 7. The CDR3 totals 14 residues. The CDR3 loop reads CARKGGTKSYEQYF. CDR3 in DNA: TGTGCCAGAAAGGGCGGGACTAAATCCTACGAGCAGTACTTC.

The V gene is TRBV2, the J gene TRBJ2-2; D is unresolved. The germline V gene has CDR1 SNHLY and CDR2 FYNNEI. This CDR3 spans 13 amino acids. Trimming left V 2 bases short and J 6 bases short, with 7 bases between. The chain's CDR3 is CASSEPVPGELFF. Here the CDR3 DNA reads TGTGCCAGCAGTGAACCGGTCCCCGGGGAGCTGTTTTTT.